This TCR beta chain was identified during a study of T cells in Graves' hyperthyroidism and ophthalmopathy (dated by TCRdb to the late 2010s). At the level of the whole study: Peripheral blood was sampled at the time of initial diagnosis, prior to any treatment. A discovery cohort of about a hundred patients, 43 with Graves' ophthalmopathy and about 58 with stable Graves' hyperthyroidism, was used to find distinguishing TCR V-J signatures. Prospective prediction of ophthalmopathy was tested in an independent validation cohort consisting of some 20 hyperthyroidism patients and around 16 patients who later progressed to ophthalmopathy. For training and testing, the 80 to 100 patients in the discovery cohort were randomly divided in a 7:3 ratio. In addition, the study compared T-cell repertoires in thyroid tissue and in blood from roughly 6 Graves' hyperthyroidism patients. After sampling, hyperthyroidism patients received methimazole starting at 30 mg daily, and ophthalmopathy patients received high-dose intravenous methylprednisolone. TCR Vbeta CDR3 sequencing of approximately 140 peripheral blood samples (43 ophthalmopathy, around 80 hyperthyroidism and some 17 progressor patients) is reported in the paper. The study at large found these results: Most expanded thyroid clonotypes (frequency above 0.001) were also found in blood, which suggests that blood repertoires may mirror thyroid immune responses. In validation, the model predicted progression to ophthalmopathy a median of roughly six months before onset, with roughly 71% sensitivity and about 75% specificity. In cross-validation, a model built on a 13 V-J signature told ophthalmopathy apart from stable hyperthyroidism with 85% to 90% sensitivity and 81% to 82% specificity, and in testing the same model reached 80%/75%. No statistical method was used to fix the sample size in advance, and group allocation was not hidden from the investigators.

The TCR beta CDR3 regions were amplified from the RNA transcripts. The first round of RT-PCR for the TCR CDR3 was performed with the HTBI primer set and the Qiagen OneStep RT-PCR kit. Libraries were constructed in a second round of multiplex PCR, after which size selection and purification were carried out. The libraries were sequenced on an Illumina HiSeq2000 using paired-end 100 bp reads. The authors' analysis ran thus. SOAPnuke was used to process the raw data, with reads discarded if the reads contained adapters or uncalled bases, had a mean Phred below 15, or lacked an exact constant-primer or identifier match. COPE v1.2.5 was used to merge the high-quality paired reads, and each unique nucleotide sequence was defined as a clonotype. Clonotypes were aligned to IMGT TRBV, TRBD and TRBJ reference segments using MiTCR v1.1. Only V-J combinations with frequency above 0.0001, covering about 99% of repertoires, were analysed. A TCS score was defined as the ratio between F50 (clonal expansion) and ExV (chaos), using BLOSUM62-based TCRdist between CDR3 peptides within each V-J. Welch's t-statistics and random forest reduced fewer than 550 V-J features to 13, which were used in a naive Bayes classifier (R e1071). Starting from the raw public reads, TCRdb applied fastp trimming at Q25, assembled clones with MiXCR and retained in-frame beta chains. Identical CDR3 proteins give one entry, which carries the most common genes and DNA. These V and J calls rely on TCRdb rather than the paper's analysis. The sample includes about 260,000 distinct CDR3 sequences, with roughly 17% observed a single time. Approximately 30% of the sample is held by the ten biggest clonotypes.

In this sample, this clonotype turned up many times. The target of this receptor is not known. No base quality information exists; no much larger clone differs at one position. The CDR3 measures 12 amino acids from cysteine to phenylalanine. Kept here is only the CDR3 DNA, which spans 36 bases and is read in frame from base 1. V loses 4 bases of germline sequence and J loses 2 bases, and the interval between the two ends is 5 bases. CDR1 is given as SGHVS and CDR2 as FNYEAQ, both from the germline V gene. Ophthalmopathy patients had moderately to severely active disease, Clinical Activity Score of at least 3, NOSPECS grade of at least 4, and duration under 3 months. The study excluded patients with uncontrolled infections, other autoimmune diseases, pregnancy or lactation. Diagnoses were established on the basis of clinical symptoms, serum thyroxine and TRAb, thyroid ultrasound, and orbital computed tomography. PBMCs were separated from approximately 10 ml of fresh peripheral blood using Ficoll-Paque density gradient centrifugation. Total RNA was extracted with Trizol reagent, and quality was checked on an Agilent 2100 Bioanalyzer.

The sequence was obtained from a woman aged 18-30 years with Graves' ophthalmopathy. Sequencing input: blood. The rearranged chain carries TRBV7-6 and TRBJ1-1; the D gene cannot be resolved reliably. The sequence in DNA is TGTGCCAGCAGCTCCAGAAACACTGAAGCTTTCTTT. It specifies CASSSRNTEAFF. The CDR3 plus the reference TRBV7-6 and TRBJ1-1 genes for the other parts give the full variable domain: GAGVSQSPRYKVTKRGQDVALRCDPISGHVSLYWYRQALGQGPEFLTYFNYEAQQDKSGLPNDRFSAERPEGSISTLTIQRTEQRDSAMYRCASSSRNTEAFFGQGTRLTVV.